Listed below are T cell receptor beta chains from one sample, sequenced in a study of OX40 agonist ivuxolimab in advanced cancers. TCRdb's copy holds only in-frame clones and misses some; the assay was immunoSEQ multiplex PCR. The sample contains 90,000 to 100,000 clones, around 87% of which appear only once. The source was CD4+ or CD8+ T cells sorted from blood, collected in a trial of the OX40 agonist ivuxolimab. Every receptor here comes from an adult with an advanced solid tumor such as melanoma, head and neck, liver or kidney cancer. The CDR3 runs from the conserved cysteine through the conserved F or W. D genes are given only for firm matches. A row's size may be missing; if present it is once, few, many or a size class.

CDR3nt: TGTGCCAGCAGTGAGTTAGCAGGGGGCCGCCAAGAGACCCAGTACTTC
CDR3aa: CASSELAGGRQETQYF
abundance: NA
d_gene: TRBD1
j_gene: TRBJ2-5
v_gene: TRBV6-1

CDR3nt: TGTGCCAGCAGACACGACAGCTACGAGCAGTACTTC
CDR3aa: CASRHDSYEQYF
abundance: NA
d_gene: NA
j_gene: TRBJ2-7
v_gene: TRBV6-1

CDR3nt: TGTGCCAGCTCAGCCCTCAAACATGGTCACGAAAAACTGTTTTTT
CDR3aa: CASSALKHGHEKLFF
abundance: NA
d_gene: NA
j_gene: TRBJ1-4
v_gene: TRBV28

CDR3nt: TGTGCCAGCAGCGCTTTGCAGGGGGTAGACATTCAGTACTTC
CDR3aa: CASSALQGVDIQYF
abundance: NA
d_gene: TRBD1
j_gene: TRBJ2-4
v_gene: TRBV7-9

CDR3nt: TGCGCCAGCAGCTTCAATCTGGCATTTGAGCAGTTCTTC
CDR3aa: CASSFNLAFEQFF
abundance: once
d_gene: NA
j_gene: TRBJ2-1
v_gene: TRBV5-1

CDR3nt: TGTGCCAGCTCACCACCCGGTGAAAAAGATCAGCCCCAGCATTTT
CDR3aa: CASSPPGEKDQPQHF
abundance: once
d_gene: NA
j_gene: TRBJ1-5
v_gene: TRBV18

CDR3nt: TGTGCCATCAAGGAAATAGCGGGGGGGCGACCGTTCTTC
CDR3aa: CAIKEIAGGRPFF
abundance: NA
d_gene: TRBD2
j_gene: TRBJ2-1
v_gene: TRBV10-3

CDR3nt: TGCGCCAGCAGCTCTGGACTAGACAATACCTTCTCCTACGGGCAGTACTTC
CDR3aa: CASSSGLDNTFSYGQYF
abundance: NA
d_gene: TRBD2
j_gene: TRBJ2-7
v_gene: TRBV5-1

CDR3nt: TGCAGCGTTGTTAGTCAGAAAAGGTACAATGAGCAGTTCTTC
CDR3aa: CSVVSQKRYNEQFF
abundance: NA
d_gene: NA
j_gene: TRBJ2-1
v_gene: TRBV29-1

CDR3nt: TGTGCCATCAGAGCCGGGACAGGGGGCAATCAGCCCCAGCATTTT
CDR3aa: CAIRAGTGGNQPQHF
abundance: NA
d_gene: TRBD1
j_gene: TRBJ1-5
v_gene: TRBV2

CDR3nt: TGTGCCAGTAGGTTGGCAGTCGGACGGGGCTACGAGCAGTACTTC
CDR3aa: CASRLAVGRGYEQYF
abundance: NA
d_gene: NA
j_gene: TRBJ2-7
v_gene: TRBV19

CDR3nt: TGCGCCAGCAGCTTGAAAAATAGCGGGCCGAGCTCCTACAATGAGCAGTTCTTC
CDR3aa: CASSLKNSGPSSYNEQFF
abundance: NA
d_gene: TRBD2
j_gene: TRBJ2-1
v_gene: TRBV5-1

CDR3nt: TGCAGCGTCATCTCGGGGCAGGTTGGTGGAGATACGCAGTATTTT
CDR3aa: CSVISGQVGGDTQYF
abundance: NA
d_gene: NA
j_gene: TRBJ2-3
v_gene: TRBV29-1

CDR3nt: TGTGCCAGCAGTCAAACGTATTACGGGGAGCTGTTTTTT
CDR3aa: CASSQTYYGELFF
abundance: NA
d_gene: NA
j_gene: TRBJ2-2
v_gene: TRBV14

CDR3nt: TGTGCCAGCAGTTTGCCTCTAGGAGACTACAATGAGCAGTTCTTC
CDR3aa: CASSLPLGDYNEQFF
abundance: NA
d_gene: NA
j_gene: TRBJ2-1
v_gene: TRBV28

CDR3nt: TGTGCCAGCAGTGAAGGGATACGGACGGTCTATGGCTACACCTTC
CDR3aa: CASSEGIRTVYGYTF
abundance: NA
d_gene: NA
j_gene: TRBJ1-2
v_gene: TRBV6-1

CDR3nt: TGTGCCAGTAGTATCTCTACCGGGGCAGGGGAGACCCAGTACTTC
CDR3aa: CASSISTGAGETQYF
abundance: once
d_gene: NA
j_gene: TRBJ2-5
v_gene: TRBV19

CDR3nt: TGTGCCAGCAGCCTCGAGCGGGGGATCGGAGATACGCAGTATTTT
CDR3aa: CASSLERGIGDTQYF
abundance: NA
d_gene: TRBD2
j_gene: TRBJ2-3
v_gene: TRBV14

CDR3nt: TGTGCCAGCAGCTTATTTGTATACGAGCAGTACTTC
CDR3aa: CASSLFVYEQYF
abundance: NA
d_gene: NA
j_gene: TRBJ2-7
v_gene: TRBV11-2

CDR3nt: TGTGCCAGCAGTGAAAGGCCATATGGCTACACCTTC
CDR3aa: CASSERPYGYTF
abundance: NA
d_gene: NA
j_gene: TRBJ1-2
v_gene: TRBV6-1

CDR3nt: TGTGCCAGTAGTATAGATATCGGGTCGGGCAGGACAAGGATCTACGAGCAGTACTTC
CDR3aa: CASSIDIGSGRTRIYEQYF
abundance: NA
d_gene: NA
j_gene: TRBJ2-7
v_gene: TRBV19

CDR3nt: TGTGCCAGCAGTGACAGGGGGCGGTCGAAAAACATTCAGTACTTC
CDR3aa: CASSDRGRSKNIQYF
abundance: NA
d_gene: TRBD1
j_gene: TRBJ2-4
v_gene: TRBV2

CDR3nt: TGTGCCACCAGCAGAGTGAGGGGACTAGCGGGTCAACTCTACGAGCAGTACTTC
CDR3aa: CATSRVRGLAGQLYEQYF
abundance: NA
d_gene: TRBD2
j_gene: TRBJ2-7
v_gene: TRBV15

CDR3nt: TGTGCCAGCAGTTGGAAGGGGGCTGCTGAAGCTTTCTTT
CDR3aa: CASSWKGAAEAFF
abundance: NA
d_gene: TRBD1
j_gene: TRBJ1-1
v_gene: TRBV6-6

CDR3nt: TGTGCCAGCAGTGAAAGTGTAGGGCCCTACGAGCAGTACTTC
CDR3aa: CASSESVGPYEQYF
abundance: NA
d_gene: NA
j_gene: TRBJ2-7
v_gene: TRBV6-1

CDR3nt: TGTGCCAGCAGCTCGTTAGCGGGGGCCAGGAACACCGGGGAGCTGTTTTTT
CDR3aa: CASSSLAGARNTGELFF
abundance: NA
d_gene: TRBD2
j_gene: TRBJ2-2
v_gene: TRBV5-4

CDR3nt: TGTGCCAGCAGTCTCGGGACTAGGGCAGATACGCAGTATTTT
CDR3aa: CASSLGTRADTQYF
abundance: few
d_gene: TRBD2
j_gene: TRBJ2-3
v_gene: TRBV28

CDR3nt: TGTGCCAGCAGAGGCGGGGTCCCGACCTACAATGAGCAGTTCTTC
CDR3aa: CASRGGVPTYNEQFF
abundance: NA
d_gene: NA
j_gene: TRBJ2-1
v_gene: TRBV2

CDR3nt: TGTGCCAGTAGTATCGACAGGGCCACCGGGGAGCTGTTTTTT
CDR3aa: CASSIDRATGELFF
abundance: NA
d_gene: TRBD1
j_gene: TRBJ2-2
v_gene: TRBV19

CDR3nt: TGTGCCAGCAGCTTGGCCCGCTTAGGGGGTTGGCACGAGCAGTACTTC
CDR3aa: CASSLARLGGWHEQYF
abundance: NA
d_gene: NA
j_gene: TRBJ2-7
v_gene: TRBV5-8

CDR3nt: TGCGCCAGCAGCCAAGATCCGGTGACTAGCGCAAACACCGGGGAGCTGTTTTTT
CDR3aa: CASSQDPVTSANTGELFF
abundance: NA
d_gene: TRBD2
j_gene: TRBJ2-2
v_gene: TRBV4-1